These 18 T cell receptor beta chains were sequenced from one sample in a study of PD-L1 blockade in urothelial cancer. TCRdb's copy holds only in-frame clones and misses some; the assay was immunoSEQ multiplex PCR. The sample includes about 45,000 clones, approximately 88% seen only once; the top ten take about 4.2%. Sequences were derived from PBMCs, sampled around atezolizumab (anti-PD-L1) treatment. The origin of the receptors is a man older than 75 with urothelial cancer.

J is TRBJ2-4 and V is TRBV19; D perhaps matches TRBD1 (5 bases). This CDR3 is 15 amino acids long. The germline gives CDR1 LNHDA, CDR2 SQIVND (reference sequence). V was clipped by 3 bases and J by 8 bases, with 17 bases between them. CDR3 sequence reads: CASSMASTKGDIQYF. Here the CDR3 DNA reads TGTGCCAGTAGTATGGCGTCAACAAAAGGGGACATTCAGTACTTC.

This clone was detected only once. The chain is built from TRBV19 and TRBJ2-3; 7 nucleotides line up with TRBD1. The ends lost 5 bases at V and 1 base at J; junction bases unmatched: 9. This CDR3 is built from 16 residues. Germline CDR1 reads LNHDA; CDR2 reads SQIVND (reference sequence). CDR3 sequence reads: CASSLTGRWGTDTQYF. CDR3 bases: TGTGCCAGTAGTCTGACAGGGCGTTGGGGCACAGATACGCAGTATTTT.

This chain links TRBV28 with TRBJ2-7; weak D call: TRBD1 (6 bases). Germline-derived CDR1 and CDR2 are MDHEN and SYDVKM. The CDR3 spans 12 residues. V was clipped by 2 bases and J by 6 bases, with 8 bases between them. CDR3 coding DNA: TGTGCCAGCAGTTTAACAGGGTTCGAGCAGTACTTC. This encodes CASSLTGFEQYF.

The V and J genes are TRBV5-6 and TRBJ2-1; TRBD2 aligns across 13 bases. The germline V gene encodes CDR1 SGHDT and CDR2 YYEEEE. V trimming: 4 bases; J trimming: 0 bases; junction bases outside the gene matches: 7. The CDR3 has 18 amino acids. This CDR3 is CASSDIRTSGSSYNEQFF. The CDR3 DNA reads TGTGCCAGCAGCGATATAAGGACTAGCGGGAGCTCCTACAATGAGCAGTTCTTC.

Remarks on this clone: This sample includes further DNA sequences coding for the same CDR3. J is TRBJ2-7 and V is TRBV5-1; 12 nucleotides align to TRBD1. CDR1 and CDR2 (germline): SGHRS, YFSETQ. The CDR3 totals 18 residues. V shed 0 bases and J 5 bases; nucleotides not matched to a gene: 12. Here the CDR3 DNA reads TGCGCCAGCAGCTTGGGGGTAAGGGGGACAGGGGGCATAAACGAGCAGTACTTC. It codes for CASSLGVRGTGGINEQYF.

The chain links TRBV4-2 to TRBJ2-1, with D possibly TRBD1 on 6 matching bases. The V gene's germline CDR1 is LGHNA and CDR2 YNFKEQ. There are 15 residues in the CDR3. The ends were cut back, 0 bases at V and 0 bases at J, with 6 bases in the middle. The CDR3 protein is CASSQEGGSYNEQFF. CDR3 in DNA: TGTGCCAGCAGCCAAGAAGGGGGCTCCTACAATGAGCAGTTCTTC.

The V gene is TRBV10-1, the J gene TRBJ2-1; perhaps TRBD2 as D (5 bases). The V end lost 2 bases, the J end lost 10 bases, and 21 bases lay between the germline ends. CDR1 is WNHNN, CDR2 SYGVQD, per germline (reference sequence). The CDR3 is 16 amino acids. For the CDR3, the DNA is TGCGCCAGCAGTGAGGGTGGCCTAGCCCCCTTAAAGGAGCAGTTCTTC. The encoded protein is CASSEGGLAPLKEQFF.

The chain combines TRBV14 with TRBJ2-3; D gene ambiguous. Trimming cost V 3 bases and J 10 bases, with 11 bases left between them. CDR1 is SGHDN, CDR2 FVKESK, per germline. The CDR3 spans 12 residues. In DNA, the CDR3 is TGTGCCAGCAGCCATTCGTTACAAGCGCAGTATTTT. Translated, it gives CASSHSLQAQYF.

The chain is built from TRBV7-9 and TRBJ2-3; 12 bases match TRBD2. This CDR3 contains 16 residues. With 5 bases clipped from V and 4 bases from J, the junction kept 7 bases outside the gene matches. Germline lookup yields CDR1 SEHNR and CDR2 FQNEAQ (reference sequence). CDR3 in amino acids: CASSETSGSFPDTQYF. The CDR3 nucleotides read TGTGCCAGCAGCGAGACTAGCGGGAGTTTTCCAGATACGCAGTATTTT.

The chain recombines TRBV11-2 with TRBJ2-7; 7 bases match TRBD2. This CDR3 region has 15 residues. Per germline, CDR1 SGHAT and CDR2 FQNNGV. The trim removed 1 base at V and 5 bases at J, leaving 8 bases unmatched. CDR3 nucleotide sequence: TGTGCCAGCAGCTTAGGCTTGGGGCGGGAGAACGAGCAGTACTTC. Its translation: CASSLGLGRENEQYF.

In nucleotides, the CDR3 is TGTGCCAGCAGCGACCCTCCCCGACAGAGACCTAACTATGGCTACACCTTC. Protein: CASSDPPRQRPNYGYTF. This chain joins TRBV9 and TRBJ1-2; tentatively, D is TRBD1 (5 bases). CDR1 and CDR2 (germline): SGDLS, YYNGEE. Trimming took 3 bases from V and 0 from J, leaving 18 bases between them. The CDR3 contains 17 residues.

V is TRBV6-5 and J is TRBJ1-2; D is unresolved. Trimming stripped 5 bases from V and 8 bases from J, with 18 bases between. Germline assignment: CDR1 MNHEY and CDR2 SVGAGI. This CDR3 has 14 residues. The CDR3, as DNA: TGTGCCAGCAGTGACGACTTCCCCCTTGGGGGCTACACCTTC. Translated: CASSDDFPLGGYTF.

This chain joins TRBV6-1 and TRBJ1-5, with TRBD1 as a possible D gene (5 bases). Trimming removed 2 bases at V and 2 bases at J, with 7 bases between. CDR1 is MNHNS and CDR2 is SASEGT in the germline V gene. There are 14 residues in the CDR3. CDR3: CASSERGGNQPQHF. The DNA of the CDR3 is TGTGCCAGCAGTGAAAGGGGCGGCAATCAGCCCCAGCATTTT.

V usage is TRBV9 and J usage is TRBJ2-3; 8 bases agree with TRBD2. J was trimmed by 0 bases and V by 3 bases; bases with no gene match: 6. CDR3 length equals 16 residues. Germline V lookup: CDR1 SGDLS, CDR2 YYNGEE. CDR3 protein: CASSASSGHSTDTQYF. Here the CDR3 DNA reads TGTGCCAGCAGCGCATCTAGCGGGCATAGCACAGATACGCAGTATTTT.

This sequence joins TRBV1 and TRBJ2-5; the table names TRBD1, a call not compared with the DNA. TRBV1 is a pseudogene. This CDR3 contains 15 residues. This chain's CDR3 is CTSGLSGTDQETQYF. DNA of the CDR3: TGCACCAGCGGGCTCTCCGGGACAGATCAAGAGACCCAGTACTTC.

The rearrangement uses TRBV5-1 and TRBJ1-2, with D maybe TRBD1 (5 bases). Germline CDR1 SGHRS, CDR2 YFSETQ. The CDR3 sequence is 13 residues long. The germline V and J ends were trimmed by 4 bases and 6 bases, with 13 bases remaining between them. CDR3 DNA: TGCGCCAGCAGCCTTCGACAGATGGATGGCTACACCTTC. Translation: CASSLRQMDGYTF.

The chain has TRBV30 and TRBJ1-2, with a possible D match to TRBD1 (6 bases). Trimming pared 5 bases from V and 4 bases from J, leaving 17 bases between. The length of the CDR3 is 14 residues. Per the germline V gene, CDR1 is GTSNPN and CDR2 is SVGIG (reference sequence). The CDR3 here is CAWASAGATYGYTF. DNA of the CDR3: TGTGCCTGGGCTAGTGCGGGGGCCACCTATGGCTACACCTTC.

This clone was picked up one time. This chain connects TRBV10-2 to TRBJ2-1; perhaps TRBD2 as D (6 bases). The CDR3 length is 16 residues. Germline assignment: CDR1 WSHSY and CDR2 SAAADI. Trimming cost V 7 bases and J 1 base, with 17 bases left between them. In nucleotides, the CDR3 is TGCGCCAGCAACAGCGGAGGGCCAGGATCCTACAATGAGCAGTTCTTC. Its translation: CASNSGGPGSYNEQFF.